This T cell receptor (beta chain) was sequenced for a study of response to subunit inactivated influenza vaccine. The study, taken as a whole, reports: Authors suggested seasonal influenza vaccinations each recruit few new T cells.

From the RT-PCR reads, TCRdb called clonotypes with MiXCR, one entry per CDR3 protein. This table holds roughly 190,000 distinct CDR3 sequences, approximately 15% found once. Germline assignment: CDR1 MNHEY and CDR2 SMNVEV (reference sequence). CDR3 length: 16 residues. The ends were cut back, 2 bases at V and 1 base at J, with 13 bases in the middle. On this clonotype itself: The antigen remains undetermined.

The TCR comes from a man aged 50 to 60 who received an inactivated influenza vaccine. The starting material was CD8+ T cells sorted from PBMCs, obtained 5 days after vaccination. The chain combines TRBV27 with TRBJ2-3, with D maybe TRBD2 (5 bases). CDR3 sequence: CASSLLGMGGTDTQYF. The CDR3 DNA reads as TGTGCCAGCAGTTTACTCGGGATGGGAGGCACAGATACGCAGTATTTT.